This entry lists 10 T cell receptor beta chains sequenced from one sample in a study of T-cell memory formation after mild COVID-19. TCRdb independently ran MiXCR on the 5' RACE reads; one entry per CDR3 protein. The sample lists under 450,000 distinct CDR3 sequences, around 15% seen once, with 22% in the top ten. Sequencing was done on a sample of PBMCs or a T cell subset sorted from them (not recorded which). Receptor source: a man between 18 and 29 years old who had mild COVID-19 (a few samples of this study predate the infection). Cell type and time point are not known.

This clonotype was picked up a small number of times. In DNA, the CDR3 is TGTGCCAGCAGTTCACAGGGCCTGTACACTGAAGCTTTCTTT. This translates into CASSSQGLYTEAFF. The chain joins TRBV6-5 to TRBJ1-1; a weak D match, TRBD1 (6 bases). Trimming stripped 4 bases from V and 3 bases from J, with 12 bases between. Per the germline V gene, CDR1 is MNHEY and CDR2 is SVGAGI. CDR3 size: 14 residues.

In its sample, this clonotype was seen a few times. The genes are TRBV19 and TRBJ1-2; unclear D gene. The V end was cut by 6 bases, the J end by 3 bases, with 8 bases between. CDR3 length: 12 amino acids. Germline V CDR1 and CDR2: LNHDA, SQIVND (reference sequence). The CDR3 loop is CASRPADYGYTF. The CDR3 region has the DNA TGTGCCAGTAGGCCAGCGGACTATGGCTACACCTTC.

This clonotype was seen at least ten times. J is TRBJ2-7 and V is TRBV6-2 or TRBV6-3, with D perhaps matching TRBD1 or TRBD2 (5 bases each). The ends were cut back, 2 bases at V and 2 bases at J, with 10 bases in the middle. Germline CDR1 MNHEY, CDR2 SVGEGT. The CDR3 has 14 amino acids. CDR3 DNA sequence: TGTGCCAGCAGTTACGGGACGACTACCTACGAGCAGTACGTC. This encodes CASSYGTTTYEQYV.

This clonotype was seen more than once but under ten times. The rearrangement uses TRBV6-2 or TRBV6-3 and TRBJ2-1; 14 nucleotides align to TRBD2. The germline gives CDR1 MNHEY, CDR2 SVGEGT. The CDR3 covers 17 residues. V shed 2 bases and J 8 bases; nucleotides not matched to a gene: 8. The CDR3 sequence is CASSYETSGGDIDEQFF. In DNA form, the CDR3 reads TGTGCCAGCAGTTACGAGACTAGCGGGGGGGACATCGATGAGCAGTTCTTC.

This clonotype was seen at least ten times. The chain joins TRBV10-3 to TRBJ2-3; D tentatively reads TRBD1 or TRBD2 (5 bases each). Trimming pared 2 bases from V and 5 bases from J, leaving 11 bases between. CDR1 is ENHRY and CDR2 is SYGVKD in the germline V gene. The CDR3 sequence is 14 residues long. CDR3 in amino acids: CAISEGRAGDTQYF. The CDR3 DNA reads TGTGCCATCAGTGAGGGCAGGGCGGGAGATACGCAGTATTTT.

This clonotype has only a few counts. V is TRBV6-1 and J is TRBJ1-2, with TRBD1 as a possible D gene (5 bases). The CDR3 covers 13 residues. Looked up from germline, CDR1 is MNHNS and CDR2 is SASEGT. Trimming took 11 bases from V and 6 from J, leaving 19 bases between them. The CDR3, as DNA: TGTGCCTCATGGGGCAGGGACTTCGATGGCTACACCTTC. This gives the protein CASWGRDFDGYTF.

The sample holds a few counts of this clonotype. The chain's CDR3 is CASSPTVTSQETQYF. The CDR3, as DNA: TGTGCCAGCAGCCCCACCGTGACTAGCCAAGAGACCCAGTACTTC. This chain joins TRBV12-3 or TRBV12-4 and TRBJ2-5; perhaps TRBD2 as D (6 bases). The CDR3 runs to 15 residues. V was shortened by 6 bases and J by 1 base, with 15 bases between the two germline ends.

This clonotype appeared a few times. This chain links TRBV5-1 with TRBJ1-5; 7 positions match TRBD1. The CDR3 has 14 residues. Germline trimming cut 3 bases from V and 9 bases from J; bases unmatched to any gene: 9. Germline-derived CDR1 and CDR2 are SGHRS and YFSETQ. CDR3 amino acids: CASSSGTAFGPQHF. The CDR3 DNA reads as TGCGCCAGCAGCTCCGGGACAGCCTTCGGGCCCCAGCATTTT.

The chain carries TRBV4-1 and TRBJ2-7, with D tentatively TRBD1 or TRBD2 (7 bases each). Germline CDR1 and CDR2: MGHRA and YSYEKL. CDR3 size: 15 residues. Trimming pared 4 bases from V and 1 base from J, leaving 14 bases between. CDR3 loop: CASSPRGGISYEQYF. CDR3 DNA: TGCGCCAGCAGCCCCAGGGGGGGCATATCCTACGAGCAGTACTTC.

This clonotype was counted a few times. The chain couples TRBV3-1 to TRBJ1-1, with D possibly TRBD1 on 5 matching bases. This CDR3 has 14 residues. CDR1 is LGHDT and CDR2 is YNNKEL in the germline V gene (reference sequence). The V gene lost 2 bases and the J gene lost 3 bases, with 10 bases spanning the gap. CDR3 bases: TGTGCCAGCAGCCAACAGGGTGGGTACACTGAAGCTTTCTTT. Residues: CASSQQGGYTEAFF.